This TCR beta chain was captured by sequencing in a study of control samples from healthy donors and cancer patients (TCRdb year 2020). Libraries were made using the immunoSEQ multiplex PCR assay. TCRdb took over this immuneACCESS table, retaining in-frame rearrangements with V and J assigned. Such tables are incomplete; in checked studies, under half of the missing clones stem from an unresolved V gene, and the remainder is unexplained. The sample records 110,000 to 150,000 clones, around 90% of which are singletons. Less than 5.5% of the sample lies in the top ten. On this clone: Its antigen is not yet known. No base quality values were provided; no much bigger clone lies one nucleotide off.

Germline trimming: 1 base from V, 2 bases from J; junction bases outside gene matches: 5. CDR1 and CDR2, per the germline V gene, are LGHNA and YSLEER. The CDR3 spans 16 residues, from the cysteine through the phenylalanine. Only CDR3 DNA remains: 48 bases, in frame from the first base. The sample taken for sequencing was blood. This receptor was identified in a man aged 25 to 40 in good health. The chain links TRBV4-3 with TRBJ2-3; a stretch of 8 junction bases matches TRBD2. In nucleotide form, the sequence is TGCGCCAGCAGCCAAGGTGTAGCGGGAATCACAGATACGCAGTATTTT. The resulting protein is CASSQGVAGITDTQYF.